This T cell receptor beta chain was retrieved from a study of CD8 T cells in ankylosing spondylitis. TCRdb ran MiXCR on the 5' RACE reads and lists one entry per CDR3 protein. Counted here are fewer than 400,000 distinct CDR3 sequences, about a fifth occurring once; the ten biggest clones make up 15% to 20%. Study conclusions and caveats: Peripheral blood samples showed relatively rare disease-linked clones, and these clones were CD8+. A motif of under ten highly homologous TCR beta variants was seen as apparently characteristic of ankylosing spondylitis blood.

Germline V gene data show CDR1 as SGHTA and CDR2 as FQGNSA. The CDR3 has 12 amino acids. V was cut by 5 bases and J by 4 bases, with 5 bases left in between. This clonotype was recorded at least ten times. What it recognizes is unknown. The sample taken for sequencing was blood, either unsorted or a sorted T cell fraction (not recorded which). This clonotype was sampled from a male donor with ankylosing spondylitis. The chain joins TRBV7-2 to TRBJ1-4, with unresolved D. CDR3 amino acids: CASSPDNEKLFF. The CDR3, as DNA: TGTGCCAGCAGCCCTGATAATGAAAAACTGTTTTTT. Combining the CDR3 with reference TRBV7-2 and TRBJ1-4 gives the whole variable domain GAGVSQSPSNKVTEKGKDVELRCDPISGHTALYWYRQSLGQGLEFLIYFQGNSAPDKSGLPSDRFSAERTGGSVSTLTIQRTQQEDSAVYLCASSPDNEKLFFGSGTQLSVL.